Below are 4 T cell receptor beta chains sequenced from a single sample in a study of T cells in localized non-small cell lung cancer. Sequencing was performed with immunoSEQ multiplex PCR; in TCRdb, only in-frame clones are kept and a portion is missing. The sample has some 51,000 clones, 70% to 90% seen once. This specimen was peripheral blood, taken before any cancer treatment. Receptors originate from a woman aged 35-70 years with stage I lung adenocarcinoma.

J is TRBJ1-1 and V is TRBV30, with D perhaps TRBD1 (5 bases). The CDR3 runs 12 residues. Germline assignment: CDR1 GTSNPN and CDR2 SVGIG (reference sequence). This CDR3 is CASTGRNTEAFF. The DNA of the CDR3 is TGTGCGAGCACGGGACGGAACACTGAAGCTTTCTTT.

The CDR3, as DNA: TGTGCCAGCCAGCTGATCGGAATGGGTAATGAAAAACTGTTTTTT. Its translation: CASQLIGMGNEKLFF. The chain uses TRBV5-6 and TRBJ1-4; D uncertain. This CDR3 comprises 15 residues. Germline CDR1 and CDR2: SGHDT and YYEEEE. With 7 bases removed from V and 4 bases from J, the gap between germline ends came to 17 bases.

The chain carries TRBV6-6 and TRBJ2-2; TRBD1 might be the D (6 bases). With 4 bases removed from V and 1 base from J, the gap between germline ends came to 10 bases. The CDR3 consists of 15 residues. The germline V gene has CDR1 MNHNY and CDR2 SVGAGI (reference sequence). This CDR3 is CASSLRDMNTGELFF. In DNA form, the CDR3 reads TGTGCCAGCAGTTTGAGGGACATGAACACCGGGGAGCTGTTTTTT.

The rearrangement uses TRBV28 and TRBJ2-3; a possible D gene is TRBD2 (6 bases). This CDR3 spans 15 amino acids. The V gene lost 3 bases and the J gene lost 10 bases, with 20 bases spanning the gap. In germline, CDR1 is MDHEN, CDR2 SYDVKM. The CDR3 bases are TGTGCCAGCAGTTTGAAACTGCCGGGGGTGGGGGCGCAGTATTTT. Protein product: CASSLKLPGVGAQYF.